These T cell receptor beta chains were read from a single sample in a study of blood T cells in healthy people across ages. TCRdb re-called the 5' RACE reads through MiXCR, storing one row per CDR3 protein. The table shows about 510,000 distinct CDR3 sequences, with about 27% occurring only once. The sample was also reused in another study, on T cells of mothers and their children.

Sequences were obtained from blood. The receptor set was obtained from a boy aged 2 to 10 in good health. The CDR3 runs from the conserved cysteine through the conserved F or W. Each record gives: CDR3 DNA, CDR3 protein, clone size, V gene, J gene, D gene. D genes are given only for firm matches. Only some rows state a clone size, as once, few, many or a class for expanded clones.

TGTGCCAGCAGCGTAGACCCGGGACAGCACAATGAGCAGTTCTTC	CASSVDPGQHNEQFF	few	TRBV7-2	TRBJ2-1	TRBD1
TGTGCCAGCAGCTTGATCCCCTATAGAGATACGCAGTATTTT	CASSLIPYRDTQYF	few	TRBV7-2	TRBJ2-3	.
TGTGCCAGCAGCGTAGCAGGGGGTGGGGGTCCCGACGAGCAGTACTTC	CASSVAGGGGPDEQYF	.	TRBV9	TRBJ2-7	TRBD1
TGTGCCAGCAGCCAAGCGCGGGTGCAAGAGACCCAGTACTTC	CASSQARVQETQYF	.	TRBV3-1	TRBJ2-5	.
TGTGCCAGCTCCAGGAGAACTGAGACCCAGTACTTC	CASSRRTETQYF	many	TRBV12-3/TRBV12-4	TRBJ2-5	.
TGTGCCAGCAGCCCCCCCGGACTAGCGGGAGGGACCGGGGAGCTGTTTTTT	CASSPPGLAGGTGELFF	few	TRBV5-6	TRBJ2-2	TRBD2
TGTGCCAGCAGTTACTCGCCGGCTGGAAACACCATATATTTT	CASSYSPAGNTIYF	.	TRBV6-5	TRBJ1-3	.
TGCGCCAGCAGCCTGGGACCAAGTACGATGAACACTGAAGCTTTCTTT	CASSLGPSTMNTEAFF	.	TRBV4-1	TRBJ1-1	.
TGCAGTGCTTACGGAGGGGGGAGAGGAAACAATGAGCAGTTCTTC	CSAYGGGRGNNEQFF	.	TRBV20-1	TRBJ2-1	.
TGCGCCAGCAGCACCCGGGGTCCTCCACGCGGGCCCTACAATGAGCAGTTCTTC	CASSTRGPPRGPYNEQFF	.	TRBV5-1	TRBJ2-1	.
TGCGCCAGCAGCTTGGAAGCCCTAACAGATACGCAGTATTTT	CASSLEALTDTQYF	.	TRBV5-1	TRBJ2-3	.
TGTGCCAGCAGTTTTAGGGCCAATTCCCCGGGCACCGGGGAGCTGTTTTTT	CASSFRANSPGTGELFF	few	TRBV7-2	TRBJ2-2	.
TGCAGCGTTGGGACCACCCGGGGCATTCAGTACTTC	CSVGTTRGIQYF	.	TRBV29-1	TRBJ2-4	.
TGTGCCAGCAGTGAAGCGGGACAGAACACTGAAGCTTTCTTT	CASSEAGQNTEAFF	.	TRBV6-1	TRBJ1-1	.
TGTGCCAGCAGTTACTCGATTCTTCCGAGAGGAACTAACACCGGGGAGCTGTTTTTT	CASSYSILPRGTNTGELFF	few	TRBV6-5	TRBJ2-2	.
TGCAGTGCTACAACGGGACTAGCGGAAAATTCAGATACGCAGTATTTT	CSATTGLAENSDTQYF	few	TRBV20-1	TRBJ2-3	TRBD2
TGTGCCAGCAGCCTACGGGGTGAGGGGAACTATGGCTACACCTTC	CASSLRGEGNYGYTF	.	TRBV14	TRBJ1-2	.
TGTGCCAGCAGCTTAGATCCAGCAGGGGGAAATGGCTACACCTTC	CASSLDPAGGNGYTF	.	TRBV11-2	TRBJ1-2	TRBD1
TGTGCCAGCAGCCCAAACGGACTAGCGGGAGGGCCTTTTGAGCAGTTCTTC	CASSPNGLAGGPFEQFF	few	TRBV7-9	TRBJ2-1	TRBD2
TGCGCCAGCAGCTTGCGTTCCAACTACGAGCAGTACTTC	CASSLRSNYEQYF	.	TRBV5-1	TRBJ2-7	.
TGTGCCAGCAGCTTAGTCAGGTACAATGAGCAGTTCTTC	CASSLVRYNEQFF	many	TRBV12-3/TRBV12-4	TRBJ2-1	.
TGCAGTGCTAGAGGTCTAGCTACCTACGGGCAGTACTTC	CSARGLATYGQYF	few	TRBV20-1	TRBJ2-7	.
TGCGCCAGCAGCTTGCAGGGGGCAAAGGGAGATACGCAGTATTTT	CASSLQGAKGDTQYF	.	TRBV5-1	TRBJ2-3	TRBD1
TGTGCCAGCAGTTTGAGGTCTCTGAACACTGAAGCTTTCTTT	CASSLRSLNTEAFF	.	TRBV12-3/TRBV12-4	TRBJ1-1	.
TGCAGCGTTACCGGGACAGGTTACGAGCAGTACTTC	CSVTGTGYEQYF	.	TRBV29-1	TRBJ2-7	TRBD1
TGTGCCAGCAGTTACAGTGTTTCGGCAGATACGCAGTATTTT	CASSYSVSADTQYF	.	TRBV6-5	TRBJ2-3	.
TGTGCCAGCAGCTTACACGGTGGGGACAGCTCCTACAATGAGCAGTTCTTC	CASSLHGGDSSYNEQFF	.	TRBV7-3	TRBJ2-1	TRBD1
TGTGCCAGCAGTTACTCGACTCAGCGGGGGGCAGAGGACACTGAAGCTTTCTTT	CASSYSTQRGAEDTEAFF	few	TRBV6-2/TRBV6-3	TRBJ1-1	.
TGTGCCAGCAGCTTTGCCTGGACAGGGAACGGCTACACCTTC	CASSFAWTGNGYTF	.	TRBV7-2	TRBJ1-2	TRBD1
TGTGCCAGCTCACCACCAGATGGGGCGCCTCGGGAGACCCAGTACTTC	CASSPPDGAPRETQYF	few	TRBV18	TRBJ2-5	.
TGCAGTGCTAGAGGGGGGGCGTCTAGCACAGATACGCAGTATTTT	CSARGGASSTDTQYF	few	TRBV20-1	TRBJ2-3	.
TGTGCCAGCTTTACCCCTCAGGGAACTAATGAAAAACTGTTTTTT	CASFTPQGTNEKLFF	.	TRBV18	TRBJ1-4	.
TGTGCCAGCAGTTCGGGACTAGCGAAAGAGACCCAGTACTTC	CASSSGLAKETQYF	few	TRBV27	TRBJ2-5	TRBD2
TGTGCCAGCAGCTTACGGGGGGTAGAGACCCAGTACTTC	CASSLRGVETQYF	many	TRBV7-9	TRBJ2-5	TRBD2
TGTGCCTGGTCTTTCGGGACGAACACTGAAGCTTTCTTT	CAWSFGTNTEAFF	once	TRBV30	TRBJ1-1	.
TGCAGTGCTAGAGCGACAGGGGAGGTATCTGAAAAACTGTTTTTT	CSARATGEVSEKLFF	.	TRBV20-1	TRBJ1-4	TRBD1
TGTGCCAGCAGTTTAACCGAGCGTTACGAGCAGTACTTC	CASSLTERYEQYF	.	TRBV27	TRBJ2-7	.
TGCAGCGTTGAAGAGGGACTAGCGGGAGGCGAGCAGTACTTC	CSVEEGLAGGEQYF	.	TRBV29-1	TRBJ2-7	TRBD2
TGTGCCAGCAGCTTAATGACAGGGACACAAGAGACCCAGTACTTC	CASSLMTGTQETQYF	few	TRBV7-2	TRBJ2-5	TRBD1
TGCAGTGCTGGGTCCGCCTCCTACGAGCAGTACTTC	CSAGSASYEQYF	.	TRBV20-1	TRBJ2-7	.
TGTGCCAGCAGGCCGAATCTCTTCAAAGCTTTCTTT	CASRPNLFKAFF	.	TRBV12-3/TRBV12-4	TRBJ1-1	.
TGTGCCAGCAGCTTAGGCGCGGGGTGGGATTGGGCCAAAAACATTCAGTACTTC	CASSLGAGWDWAKNIQYF	.	TRBV7-2	TRBJ2-4	.
TGTGCCAGCAGTAAGAGGACAGGTCTGGACTATGGCTACACCTTC	CASSKRTGLDYGYTF	few	TRBV6-5	TRBJ1-2	TRBD1
TGTGCCATGGGGCGGGGACAAAACACCGGGGAGCTGTTTTTT	CAMGRGQNTGELFF	.	TRBV10-3	TRBJ2-2	.
TGTGCCAGCACCACAGGGGGTGGAGAAAAACTGTTTTTT	CASTTGGGEKLFF	many	TRBV6-5	TRBJ1-4	TRBD1
TGTGCCAGCAGTTTTGGGAGGGGAACGAACACCGGGGAGCTGTTTTTT	CASSFGRGTNTGELFF	once	TRBV12-3/TRBV12-4	TRBJ2-2	TRBD2
TGCGCCAGCAGCTTGGCTAGCGGGATGGGGGAGCAGTACTTC	CASSLASGMGEQYF	.	TRBV5-1	TRBJ2-5	TRBD2
TGTGCCATCAGTCTCTCGGGCGGGACGGTTAGCACAGATACGCAGTATTTT	CAISLSGGTVSTDTQYF	few	TRBV10-3	TRBJ2-3	.
TGTGCCAGCGGGGGTATAGGGTACGGGATTTATGGCTACACCTTC	CASGGIGYGIYGYTF	.	TRBV4-2	TRBJ1-2	.
TGTGCCAGCAGCGCCCGGGGCGGGATCACCGGGGAGCTGTTTTTT	CASSARGGITGELFF	.	TRBV7-8	TRBJ2-2	.
TGCGCCAGCAGCCAAGTTAGTGGGCTTGGCAATGAGCAGTTCTTC	CASSQVSGLGNEQFF	.	TRBV4-3	TRBJ2-1	.
TGTGCCTGGGCCGTGGGATCGGGGAGCTCCTACAATGAGCAGTTCTTC	CAWAVGSGSSYNEQFF	.	TRBV30	TRBJ2-1	.